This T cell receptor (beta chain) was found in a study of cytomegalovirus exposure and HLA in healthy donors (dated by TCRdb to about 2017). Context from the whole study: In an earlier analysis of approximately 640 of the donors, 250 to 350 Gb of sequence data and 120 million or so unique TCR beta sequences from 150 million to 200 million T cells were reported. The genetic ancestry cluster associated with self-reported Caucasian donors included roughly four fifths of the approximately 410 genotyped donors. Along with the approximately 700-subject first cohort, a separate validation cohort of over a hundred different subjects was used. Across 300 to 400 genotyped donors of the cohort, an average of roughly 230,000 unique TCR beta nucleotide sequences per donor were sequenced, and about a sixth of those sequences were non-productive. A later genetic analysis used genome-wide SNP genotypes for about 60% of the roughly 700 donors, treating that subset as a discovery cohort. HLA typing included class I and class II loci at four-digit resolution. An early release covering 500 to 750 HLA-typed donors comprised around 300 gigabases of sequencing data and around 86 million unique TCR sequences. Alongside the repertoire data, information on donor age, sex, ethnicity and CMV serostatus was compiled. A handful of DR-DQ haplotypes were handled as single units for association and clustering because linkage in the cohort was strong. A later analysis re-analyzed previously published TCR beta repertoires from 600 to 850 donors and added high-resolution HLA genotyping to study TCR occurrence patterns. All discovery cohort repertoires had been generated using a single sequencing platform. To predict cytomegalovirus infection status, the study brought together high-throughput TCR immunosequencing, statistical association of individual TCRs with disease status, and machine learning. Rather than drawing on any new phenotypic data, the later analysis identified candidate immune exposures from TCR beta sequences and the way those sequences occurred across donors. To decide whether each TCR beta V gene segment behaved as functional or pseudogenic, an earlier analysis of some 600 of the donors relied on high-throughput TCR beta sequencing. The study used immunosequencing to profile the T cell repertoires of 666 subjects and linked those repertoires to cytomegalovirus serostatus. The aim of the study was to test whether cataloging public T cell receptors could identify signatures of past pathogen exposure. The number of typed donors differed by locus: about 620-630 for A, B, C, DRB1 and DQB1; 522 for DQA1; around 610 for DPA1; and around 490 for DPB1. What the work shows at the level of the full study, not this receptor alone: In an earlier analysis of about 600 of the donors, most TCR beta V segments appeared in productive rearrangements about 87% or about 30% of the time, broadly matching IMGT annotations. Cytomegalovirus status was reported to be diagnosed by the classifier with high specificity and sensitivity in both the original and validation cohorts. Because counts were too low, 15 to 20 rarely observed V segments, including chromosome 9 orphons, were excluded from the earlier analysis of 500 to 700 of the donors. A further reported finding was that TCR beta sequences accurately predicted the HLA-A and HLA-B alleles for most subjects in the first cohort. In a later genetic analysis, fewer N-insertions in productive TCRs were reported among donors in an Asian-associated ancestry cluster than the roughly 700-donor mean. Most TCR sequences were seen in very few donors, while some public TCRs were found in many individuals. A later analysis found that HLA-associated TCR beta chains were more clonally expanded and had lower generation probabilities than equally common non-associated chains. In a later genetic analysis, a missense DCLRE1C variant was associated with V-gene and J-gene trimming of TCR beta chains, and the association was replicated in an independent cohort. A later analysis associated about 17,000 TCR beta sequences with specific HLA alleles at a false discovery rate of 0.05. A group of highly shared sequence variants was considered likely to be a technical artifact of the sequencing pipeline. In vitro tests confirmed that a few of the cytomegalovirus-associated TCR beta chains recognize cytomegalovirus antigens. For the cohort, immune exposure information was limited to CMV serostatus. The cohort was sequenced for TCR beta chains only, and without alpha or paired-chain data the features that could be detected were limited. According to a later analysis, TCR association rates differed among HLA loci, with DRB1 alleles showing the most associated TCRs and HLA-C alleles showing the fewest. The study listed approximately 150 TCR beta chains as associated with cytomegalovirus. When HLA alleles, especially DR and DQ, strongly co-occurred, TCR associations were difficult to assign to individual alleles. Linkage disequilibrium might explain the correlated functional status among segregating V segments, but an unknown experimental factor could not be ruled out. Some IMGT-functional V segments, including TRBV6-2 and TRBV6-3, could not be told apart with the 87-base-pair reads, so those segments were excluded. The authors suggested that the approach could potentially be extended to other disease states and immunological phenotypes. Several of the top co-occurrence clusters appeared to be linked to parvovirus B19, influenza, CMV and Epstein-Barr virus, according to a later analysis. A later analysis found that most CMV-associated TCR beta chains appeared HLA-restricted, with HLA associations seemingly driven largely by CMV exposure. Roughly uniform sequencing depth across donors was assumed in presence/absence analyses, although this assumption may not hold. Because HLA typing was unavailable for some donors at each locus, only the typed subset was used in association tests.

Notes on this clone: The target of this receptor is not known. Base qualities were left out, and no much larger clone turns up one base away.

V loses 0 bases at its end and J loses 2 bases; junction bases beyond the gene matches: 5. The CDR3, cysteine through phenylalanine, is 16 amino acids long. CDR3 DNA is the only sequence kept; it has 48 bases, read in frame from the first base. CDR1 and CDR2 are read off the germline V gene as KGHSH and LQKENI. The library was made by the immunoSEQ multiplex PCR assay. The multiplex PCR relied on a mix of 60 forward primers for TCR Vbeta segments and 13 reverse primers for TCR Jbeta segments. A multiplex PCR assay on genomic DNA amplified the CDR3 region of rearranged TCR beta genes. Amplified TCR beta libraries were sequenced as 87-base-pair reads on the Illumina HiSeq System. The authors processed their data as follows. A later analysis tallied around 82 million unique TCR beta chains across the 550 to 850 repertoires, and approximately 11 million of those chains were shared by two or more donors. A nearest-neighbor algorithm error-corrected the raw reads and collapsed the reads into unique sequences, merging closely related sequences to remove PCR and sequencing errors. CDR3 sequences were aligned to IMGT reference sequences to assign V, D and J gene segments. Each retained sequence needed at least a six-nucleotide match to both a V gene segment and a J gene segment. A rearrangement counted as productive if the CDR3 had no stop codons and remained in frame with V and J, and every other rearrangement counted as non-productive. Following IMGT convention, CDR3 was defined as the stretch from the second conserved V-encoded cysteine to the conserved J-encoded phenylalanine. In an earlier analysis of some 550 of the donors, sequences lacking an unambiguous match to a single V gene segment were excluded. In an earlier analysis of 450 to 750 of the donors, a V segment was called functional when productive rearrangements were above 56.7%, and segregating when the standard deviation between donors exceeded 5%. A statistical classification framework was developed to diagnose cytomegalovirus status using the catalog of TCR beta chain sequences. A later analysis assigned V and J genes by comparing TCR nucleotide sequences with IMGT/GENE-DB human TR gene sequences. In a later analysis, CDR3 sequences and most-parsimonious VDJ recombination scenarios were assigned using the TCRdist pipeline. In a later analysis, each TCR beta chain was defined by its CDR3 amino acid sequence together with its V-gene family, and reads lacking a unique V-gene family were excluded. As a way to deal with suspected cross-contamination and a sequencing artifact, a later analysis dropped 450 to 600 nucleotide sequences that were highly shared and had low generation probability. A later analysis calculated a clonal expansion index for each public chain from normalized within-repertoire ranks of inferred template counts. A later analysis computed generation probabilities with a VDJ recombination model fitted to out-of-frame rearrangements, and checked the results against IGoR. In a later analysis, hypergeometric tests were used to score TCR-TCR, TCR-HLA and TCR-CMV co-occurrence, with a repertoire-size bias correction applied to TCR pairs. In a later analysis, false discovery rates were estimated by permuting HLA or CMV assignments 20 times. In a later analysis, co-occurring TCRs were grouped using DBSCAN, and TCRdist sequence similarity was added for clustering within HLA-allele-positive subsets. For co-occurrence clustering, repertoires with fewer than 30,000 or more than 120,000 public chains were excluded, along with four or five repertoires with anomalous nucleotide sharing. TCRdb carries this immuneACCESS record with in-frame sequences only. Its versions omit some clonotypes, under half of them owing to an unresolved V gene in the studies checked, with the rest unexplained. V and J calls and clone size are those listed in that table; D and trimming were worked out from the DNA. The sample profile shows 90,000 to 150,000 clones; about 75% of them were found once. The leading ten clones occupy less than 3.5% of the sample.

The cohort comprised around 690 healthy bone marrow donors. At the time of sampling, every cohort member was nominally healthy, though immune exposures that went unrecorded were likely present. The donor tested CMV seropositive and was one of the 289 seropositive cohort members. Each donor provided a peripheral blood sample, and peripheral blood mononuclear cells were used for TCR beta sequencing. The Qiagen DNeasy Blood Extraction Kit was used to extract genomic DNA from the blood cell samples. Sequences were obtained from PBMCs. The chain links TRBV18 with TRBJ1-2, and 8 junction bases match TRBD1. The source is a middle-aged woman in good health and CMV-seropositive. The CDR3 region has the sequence CASSPPYQGANYGYTF. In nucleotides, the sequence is TGTGCCAGCTCACCACCTTATCAGGGGGCAAACTATGGCTACACCTTC.